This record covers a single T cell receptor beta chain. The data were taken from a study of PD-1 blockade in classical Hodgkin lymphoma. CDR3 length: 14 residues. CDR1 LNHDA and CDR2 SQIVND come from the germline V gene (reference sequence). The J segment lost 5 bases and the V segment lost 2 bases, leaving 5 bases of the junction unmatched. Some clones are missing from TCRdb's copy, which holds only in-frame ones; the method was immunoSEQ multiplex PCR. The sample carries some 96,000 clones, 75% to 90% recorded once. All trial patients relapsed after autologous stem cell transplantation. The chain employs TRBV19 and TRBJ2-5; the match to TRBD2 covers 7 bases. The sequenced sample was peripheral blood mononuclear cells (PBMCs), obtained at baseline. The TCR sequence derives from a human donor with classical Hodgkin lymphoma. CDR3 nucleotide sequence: TGTGCCAGTAGTATACGAGCGGGACCGGAGACCCAGTACTTC. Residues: CASSIRAGPETQYF.